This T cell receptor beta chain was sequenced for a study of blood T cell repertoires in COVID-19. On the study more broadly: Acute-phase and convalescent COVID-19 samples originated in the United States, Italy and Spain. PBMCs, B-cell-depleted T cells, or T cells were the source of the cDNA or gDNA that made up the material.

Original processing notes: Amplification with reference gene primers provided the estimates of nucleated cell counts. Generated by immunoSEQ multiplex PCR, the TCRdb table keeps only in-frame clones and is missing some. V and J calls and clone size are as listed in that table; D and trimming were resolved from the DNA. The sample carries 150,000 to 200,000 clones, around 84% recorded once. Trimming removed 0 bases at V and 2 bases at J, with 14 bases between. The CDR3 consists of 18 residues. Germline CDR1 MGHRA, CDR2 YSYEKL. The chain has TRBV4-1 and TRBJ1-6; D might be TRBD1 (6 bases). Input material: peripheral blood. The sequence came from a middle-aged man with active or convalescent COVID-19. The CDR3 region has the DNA TGCGCCAGCAGCCAAGATCCGGCCGGACAGACCTATAATTCACCCCTCCACTTT. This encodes CASSQDPAGQTYNSPLHF.